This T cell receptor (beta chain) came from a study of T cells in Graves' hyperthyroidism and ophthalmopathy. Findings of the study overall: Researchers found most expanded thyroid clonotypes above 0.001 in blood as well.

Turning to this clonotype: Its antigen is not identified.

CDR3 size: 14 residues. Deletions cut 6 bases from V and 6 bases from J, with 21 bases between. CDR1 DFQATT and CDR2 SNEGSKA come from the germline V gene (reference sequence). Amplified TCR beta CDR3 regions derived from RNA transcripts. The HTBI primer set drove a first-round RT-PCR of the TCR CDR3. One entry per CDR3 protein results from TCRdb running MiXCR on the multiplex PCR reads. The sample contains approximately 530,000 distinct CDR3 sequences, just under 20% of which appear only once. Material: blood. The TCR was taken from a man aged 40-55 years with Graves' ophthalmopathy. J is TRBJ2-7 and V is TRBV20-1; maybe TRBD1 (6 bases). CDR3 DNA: TGCAGTGCCCAAGCGTGGGGGCAATTTGGCGAGCAGTACTTC. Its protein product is CSAQAWGQFGEQYF.